The entry below gives a single TCR beta chain sequence along with its context. Antigen: not known. These data belong to a study of T-cell memory formation after mild COVID-19. Whole-study findings and limits: A balance of CD4 and CD8 characterized clones contracting day 15 to 85, whereas later expanders leaned CD4+. Mainly in CM and EM were contracting CD4+ clones; CD8+ were in EMRA.

In germline, CDR1 is DFQATT, CDR2 SNEGSKA (reference sequence). Trimming removed 6 bases from V and 8 bases from J, with 16 bases in between. There are 12 residues in the CDR3. TCRalpha and TCRbeta libraries used 5'RACE with constant-segment primers and UMIs. One entry per CDR3 protein results from TCRdb running MiXCR on the 5' RACE reads. The table records roughly 600,000 distinct CDR3 sequences, roughly 17% of them present only once. The receptor's source is an adult woman who had mild COVID-19 (a few samples of this study predate the infection). Cell type and time point are not known. Source material: PBMCs or a T cell subset sorted from them (not recorded which). The rearrangement links TRBV20-1 to TRBJ1-2; no firm D call. CDR3 residues: CSAPGRVSGYTF. CDR3 coding DNA: TGCAGTGCCCCGGGGAGGGTTAGCGGCTACACCTTC.